This T cell receptor beta chain was captured by sequencing in a study of cytomegalovirus exposure and HLA in healthy donors. In the study overall: For the roughly 370 genotyped donors, about 79% fell within the Caucasian-associated ancestry cluster. Study observations and caveats: In vitro experiments confirmed that three CMV-associated chains were specific for CMV antigens.

Unmatched junction bases numbered 3, after V lost 0 bases and J lost 5 bases. This CDR3 contains 15 residues. CDR1 is SGHRS, CDR2 YFSETQ, per germline. Use of 60 Vbeta and 13 Jbeta primers characterized the PCR. TCRdb keeps only in-frame clones here, not all; method: immunoSEQ multiplex PCR. The data contain 180,000 or so clones, about four fifths of them singletons. Regarding this clone: Its antigen is undetermined.

Sequencing was done on a sample of PBMCs. The chain joins TRBV5-1 to TRBJ1-4, with 8 bases that match TRBD1. The TCR originated in a woman between 45 and 60 years old in good health and CMV-seronegative. CDR3 in amino acids: CASSLAGTGNEKLFF. Written as DNA, the CDR3 is TGCGCCAGCAGCTTGGCGGGGACAGGCAATGAAAAACTGTTTTTT.